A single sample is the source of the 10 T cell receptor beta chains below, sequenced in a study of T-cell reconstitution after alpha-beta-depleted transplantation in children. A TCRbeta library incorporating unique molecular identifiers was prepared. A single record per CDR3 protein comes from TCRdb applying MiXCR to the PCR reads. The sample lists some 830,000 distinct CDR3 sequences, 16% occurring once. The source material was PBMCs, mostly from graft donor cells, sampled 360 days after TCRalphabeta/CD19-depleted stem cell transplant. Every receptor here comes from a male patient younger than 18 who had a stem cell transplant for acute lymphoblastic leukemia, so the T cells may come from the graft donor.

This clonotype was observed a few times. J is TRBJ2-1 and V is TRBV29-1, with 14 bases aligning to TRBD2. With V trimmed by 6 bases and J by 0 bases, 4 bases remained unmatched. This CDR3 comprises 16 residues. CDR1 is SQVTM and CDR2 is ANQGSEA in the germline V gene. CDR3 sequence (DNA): TGCAGCGTCGCCGGGACTAGCGGGAGCTCCTACAATGAGCAGTTCTTC. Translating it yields CSVAGTSGSSYNEQFF.

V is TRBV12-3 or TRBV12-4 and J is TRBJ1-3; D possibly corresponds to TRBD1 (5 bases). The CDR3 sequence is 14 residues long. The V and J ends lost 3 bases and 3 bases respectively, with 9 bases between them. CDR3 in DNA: TGTGCCAGCAGTTTGTCAGGGAGTGGAAACACCATATATTTT. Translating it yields CASSLSGSGNTIYF.

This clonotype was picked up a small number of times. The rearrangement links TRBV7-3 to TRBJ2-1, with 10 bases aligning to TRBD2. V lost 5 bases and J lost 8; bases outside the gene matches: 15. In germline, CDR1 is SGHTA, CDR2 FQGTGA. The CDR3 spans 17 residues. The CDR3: CASSPAASGRGWYEQFF. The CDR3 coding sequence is TGTGCCAGCAGCCCCGCGGCTAGCGGGAGAGGATGGTATGAGCAGTTCTTC.

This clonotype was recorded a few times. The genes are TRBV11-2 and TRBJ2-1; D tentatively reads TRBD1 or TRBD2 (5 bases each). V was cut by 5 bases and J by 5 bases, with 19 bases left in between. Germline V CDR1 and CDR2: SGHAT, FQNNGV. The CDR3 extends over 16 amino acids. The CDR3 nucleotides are TGTGCCAGCAGCACTTTCCGGGACCGACCGAACAATGAGCAGTTCTTC. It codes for CASSTFRDRPNNEQFF. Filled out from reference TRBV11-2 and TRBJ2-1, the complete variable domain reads EAGVAQSPRYKIIEKRQSVAFWCNPISGHATLYWYQQILGQGPKLLIQFQNNGVVDDSQLPKDRFSAERLKGVDSTLKIQPAKLEDSAVYLCASSTFRDRPNNEQFFGPGTRLTVL.

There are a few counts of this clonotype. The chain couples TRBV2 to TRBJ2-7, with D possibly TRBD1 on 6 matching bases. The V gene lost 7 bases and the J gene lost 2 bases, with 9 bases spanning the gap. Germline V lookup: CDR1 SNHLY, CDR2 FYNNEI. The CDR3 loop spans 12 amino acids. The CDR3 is CASMDRPYEQYF. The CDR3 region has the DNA TGTGCCAGCATGGACAGACCCTACGAGCAGTACTTC.

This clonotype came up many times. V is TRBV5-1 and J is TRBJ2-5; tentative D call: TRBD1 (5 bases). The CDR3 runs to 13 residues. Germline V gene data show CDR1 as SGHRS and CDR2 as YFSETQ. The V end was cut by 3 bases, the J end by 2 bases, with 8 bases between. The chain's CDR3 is CASSSRQQETQYF. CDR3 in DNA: TGCGCCAGCAGCTCTAGACAGCAAGAGACCCAGTACTTC.

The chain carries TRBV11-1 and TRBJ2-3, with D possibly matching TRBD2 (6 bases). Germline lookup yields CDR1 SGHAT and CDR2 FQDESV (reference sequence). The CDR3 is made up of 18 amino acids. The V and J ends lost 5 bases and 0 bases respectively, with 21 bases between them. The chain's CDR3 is CASSGLGGATSSTDTQYF. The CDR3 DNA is TGTGCCAGCAGCGGCCTCGGGGGTGCAACCTCTAGCACAGATACGCAGTATTTT.

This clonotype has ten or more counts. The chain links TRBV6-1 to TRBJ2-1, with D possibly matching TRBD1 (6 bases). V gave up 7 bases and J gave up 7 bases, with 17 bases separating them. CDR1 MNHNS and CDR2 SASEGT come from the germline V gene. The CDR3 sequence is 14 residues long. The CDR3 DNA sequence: TGTGCCAGCACTGTGTATCAGGGGTGGAATGAGCAGTTCTTC. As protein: CASTVYQGWNEQFF.

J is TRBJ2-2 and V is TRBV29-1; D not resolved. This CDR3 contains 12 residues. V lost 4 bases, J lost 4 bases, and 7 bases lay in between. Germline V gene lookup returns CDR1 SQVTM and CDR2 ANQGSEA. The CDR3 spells CSVAVFTGELFF. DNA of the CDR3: TGCAGCGTTGCGGTTTTCACCGGGGAGCTGTTTTTT.

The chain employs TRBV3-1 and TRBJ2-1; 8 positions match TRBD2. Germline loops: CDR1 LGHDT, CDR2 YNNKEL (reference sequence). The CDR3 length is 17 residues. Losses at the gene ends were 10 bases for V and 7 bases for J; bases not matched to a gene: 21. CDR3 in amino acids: CATCQGFSGNSGNEQFF. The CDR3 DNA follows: TGTGCCACCTGCCAAGGCTTTAGCGGGAACTCGGGGAATGAGCAGTTCTTC.